This entry lists 8 T cell receptor beta chains sequenced from one sample in a study of T cell repertoires in cytomegalovirus infection. MiXCR, applied by TCRdb to the reads, yields one record per CDR3 protein. This sample has about 460,000 distinct CDR3 sequences; approximately 10% occur once, and the top ten carry 9.5% to 13%. The sample comprised PBMCs. Source of these receptors: a human donor in good health (CMV status not recorded). Some clones in this sample may be carry-over from other donors' samples.

The chain joins TRBV18 to TRBJ1-3; no firm D call. CDR3 length: 14 residues. Germline CDR1 and CDR2: KGHSH and LQKENI. Trimming pared 2 bases from V and 1 base from J, leaving 6 bases between. The CDR3 DNA reads as TGTGCCAGCTCACCATATAAATCTGGAAACACCATATATTTT. Its translation is CASSPYKSGNTIYF.

This clonotype came up a few times. The genes are TRBV20-1 and TRBJ2-1; perhaps D is TRBD1 or TRBD2 (5 bases each). The CDR3 sequence is 20 residues long. The V end was cut by 1 base, the J end by 6 bases, with 31 bases between. Germline loops: CDR1 DFQATT, CDR2 SNEGSKA (reference sequence). CDR3 in DNA: TGCAGTGCTAGAGGGGAGCTAGGGGCTGGTGTGGGTGGTACGGGCAATGAGCAGTTCTTC. It is translated as CSARGELGAGVGGTGNEQFF.

The chain combines TRBV6-6 with TRBJ2-4, with TRBD2 identical over 8 bases. With V trimmed by 0 bases and J by 1 base, 5 bases remained unmatched. The V gene's germline CDR1 is MNHNY and CDR2 SVGAGI (reference sequence). The CDR3 is made up of 17 amino acids. CDR3 sequence: CASSYSRGATAKNIQYF. CDR3 in DNA: TGTGCCAGCAGTTACTCGCGGGGGGCCACCGCCAAAAACATTCAGTACTTC.

This clonotype was seen many times. V gene TRBV19 combines with J gene TRBJ2-5; TRBD1 is a possible D gene (6 bases). The CDR3 runs to 16 residues. V gave up 6 bases and J gave up 5 bases, with 22 bases separating them. Germline V lookup: CDR1 LNHDA, CDR2 SQIVND (reference sequence). In nucleotides, the CDR3 is TGTGCCAGTAGCTATAACCGGGACACGTATGGGGAGACCCAGTACTTC. Protein sequence: CASSYNRDTYGETQYF. Complete variable domain (other parts from reference TRBV19 and TRBJ2-5): DGGITQSPKYLFRKEGQNVTLSCEQNLNHDAMYWYRQDPGQGLRLIYYSQIVNDFQKGDIAEGYSVSREKKESFPLTVTSAQKNPTAFYLCASSYNRDTYGETQYFGPGTRLLVL.

There are many counts of this clonotype. The genes are TRBV11-2 and TRBJ2-1; 12 bases align to TRBD2. J gave up 8 bases and V 4 bases, and 9 bases lay outside the gene matches. The length of the CDR3 is 16 residues. Germline CDR1 reads SGHAT; CDR2 reads FQNNGV. The CDR3 DNA reads TGTGCCAGCAGCTCCCTGACCGCTAGCGGGGGGGATGAGCAGTTCTTC. It translates to CASSSLTASGGDEQFF.

This clonotype was found many times. This chain connects TRBV10-3 to TRBJ2-1; 8 nucleotides agree with TRBD1. Germline CDR1 reads ENHRY; CDR2 reads SYGVKD. After removal of 3 bases from V and 5 bases from J, the junction contained 6 bases not matched to a gene. The CDR3 sequence is 15 residues long. Here the CDR3 reads CAISEYGQGNNEQFF. The CDR3 DNA reads TGTGCCATCAGTGAATACGGACAGGGCAACAATGAGCAGTTCTTC.

This clonotype was detected many times. The chain is built from TRBV7-8 and TRBJ1-4; D gene unclear. V lost 1 base, J lost 4 bases, and 10 bases lay in between. CDR3 size: 15 residues. Germline loops: CDR1 SGHVS, CDR2 FQNEAQ. Here the CDR3 reads CASSLETGFNEKLFF. The CDR3 DNA is TGTGCCAGCAGCTTAGAGACTGGGTTTAATGAAAAACTGTTTTTT.

This clonotype showed up many times. This chain connects TRBV19 to TRBJ1-2, with TRBD1 matching over 10 bases. Trimming removed 2 bases from V and 7 bases from J; junction bases left unmatched: 7. Per germline, CDR1 LNHDA and CDR2 SQIVND (reference sequence). CDR3 size: 15 residues. The CDR3 DNA reads TGTGCCAGTAGTATACTCCCGGGACAGGGGTCTGGCTACACCTTC. It specifies CASSILPGQGSGYTF.